Reported below is one TCR beta chain. The CDR3 spans 15 residues. Germline loops: CDR1 KGHSH, CDR2 LQKENI. The V gene lost 4 bases and the J gene lost 4 bases, with 14 bases spanning the gap. Separate from the approximately 720-subject first cohort, the approximately 120-subject validation cohort was the one that the donors belonged to. Assay used: immunoSEQ multiplex PCR; TCRdb lists only in-frame clones, some missing. The repertoire consists of tens of thousands of clones, with roughly 90% occurring once and the leading ten covering around 2.1%. This specimen belongs to a study of cytomegalovirus exposure and HLA in healthy donors.

The J gene is TRBJ1-5, the V gene TRBV18, with TRBD1 as a possible D gene (5 bases). Source material: PBMCs. The TCR comes from a man aged 25-45 years in good health and CMV-seronegative. CDR3: CASSHTDRINQPQHF. CDR3 coding DNA: TGTGCCAGCTCACATACCGACAGAATAAATCAGCCCCAGCATTTT.